Listed here are 22 T cell receptor beta chains from one sample, sequenced in a study of blood T cell repertoires in COVID-19. Method: immunoSEQ multiplex PCR; TCRdb's copy keeps in-frame clones and lacks some. Of about 85,000 clones in the sample, roughly 80% were seen once. Sequenced input: peripheral blood. Every receptor here comes from a man between 65 and 79 years old with acute or convalescent COVID-19.

The rearrangement uses TRBV5-4 and TRBJ1-1, with D possibly being TRBD1 (6 bases). V gave up 3 bases and J gave up 1 base, with 16 bases separating them. The CDR3 is 16 amino acids. CDR1 is SGHNT and CDR2 is YYREEE in the germline V gene (reference sequence). The CDR3 here is CASSSLISTGNTEAFF. CDR3 coding DNA: TGTGCCAGCAGCTCCCTTATATCGACAGGGAACACTGAAGCTTTCTTT.

This chain connects TRBV18 to TRBJ2-5; 8 bases map to TRBD2. The CDR3 extends over 15 amino acids. CDR1 and CDR2 from the germline V gene are KGHSH and LQKENI. V lost 4 bases and J lost 3; bases outside the gene matches: 7. The CDR3 bases are TGTGCCAGCTCACTTTCCGGGACTAGGGAAGAGACCCAGTACTTC. The encoded protein is CASSLSGTREETQYF.

V and J are TRBV5-6 and TRBJ2-1; TRBD2 might be the D (6 bases). Germline CDR1 SGHDT, CDR2 YYEEEE. The CDR3 totals 15 residues. The V gene lost 1 base and the J gene lost 1 base, with 9 bases spanning the gap. This chain's CDR3 is CASSLFGGSYNEQFF. The CDR3 nucleotides are TGTGCCAGCAGCTTGTTCGGGGGATCCTACAATGAGCAGTTCTTC.

The chain links TRBV19 to TRBJ2-7, with D tentatively TRBD2 (5 bases). The CDR3 consists of 13 residues. Deletions cut 5 bases from V and 3 bases from J, with 11 bases between. Per germline, CDR1 LNHDA and CDR2 SQIVND (reference sequence). This CDR3 is CASSGLEGYEQYF. CDR3 DNA: TGTGCCAGTAGTGGGCTAGAGGGCTACGAGCAGTACTTC.

This clone was seen just once. The J gene is TRBJ2-5, the V gene TRBV28; D might be TRBD1 (7 bases). This CDR3 is 16 amino acids long. Trimming took 3 bases from V and 5 from J, leaving 19 bases between them. Per the germline V gene, CDR1 is MDHEN and CDR2 is SYDVKM. DNA for the CDR3: TGTGCCAGCAGTTTCAGTATAGGCAGGGGGAGGGAGACCCAGTACTTC. Amino acids: CASSFSIGRGRETQYF.

V is TRBV19 and J is TRBJ1-5; D call uncertain. Germline-derived CDR1 and CDR2 are LNHDA and SQIVND (reference sequence). V was cut by 6 bases and J by 0 bases, with 3 bases left in between. The CDR3 length is 12 residues. In nucleotides, the CDR3 is TGTGCCAGTAGCCGTAGCAATCAGCCCCAGCATTTT. This encodes CASSRSNQPQHF.

The chain carries TRBV25-1 and TRBJ1-6; 8 bases fit TRBD1. Germline assignment: CDR1 MGHDK and CDR2 SYGVNS. CDR3 length: 14 amino acids. The V gene end was trimmed by 7 bases and the J gene end by 10 bases; junction bases not matched to a gene: 9. DNA for the CDR3: TGTGCCAGCACTACTTCCTCAGGGGGCTCACCCCTCCACTTT. This gives the protein CASTTSSGGSPLHF.

V usage is TRBV19 and J usage is TRBJ1-1, with 8 positions matching TRBD1. The CDR3 has 15 amino acids. Germline values: CDR1 LNHDA, CDR2 SQIVND (reference sequence). With V trimmed by 6 bases and J by 1 base, 7 bases remained unmatched. The CDR3 bases are TGTGCCAGTAGCACAAAGGGACAGGCGAACACTGAAGCTTTCTTT. Translating gives CASSTKGQANTEAFF.

The table lists this clone with a count of one. The chain links TRBV28 to TRBJ1-2; perhaps TRBD1 as D (6 bases). Deletions cut 7 bases from V and 8 bases from J, with 23 bases between. This CDR3 region has 15 residues. Germline CDR1 is MDHEN and CDR2 is SYDVKM. The CDR3 loop is CASTRGIGQPWGYTF. The CDR3 DNA reads as TGTGCCAGCACCCGGGGCATCGGACAGCCGTGGGGCTACACCTTC.

This clone counts as hyperexpanded (1% or more). The chain employs TRBV19 and TRBJ2-2, with no clear D. From germline, CDR1 is LNHDA and CDR2 SQIVND (reference sequence). This CDR3 is built from 14 residues. V lost 5 bases to trimming and J lost 4 bases, with 11 bases between them. The CDR3 bases are TGTGCCAGTAGTCTCATTGAGATCACCGGGGAGCTGTTTTTT. Amino acid sequence: CASSLIEITGELFF. The full variable domain, in which reference TRBV19 and TRBJ2-2 provide the parts outside the CDR3, is DGGITQSPKYLFRKEGQNVTLSCEQNLNHDAMYWYRQDPGQGLRLIYYSQIVNDFQKGDIAEGYSVSREKKESFPLTVTSAQKNPTAFYLCASSLIEITGELFFGEGSRLTVL.

The CDR3 loop is CASSLGWGQGAGTGELFF. The CDR3 DNA follows: TGTGCCAGCAGCTTGGGGTGGGGACAGGGGGCTGGCACCGGGGAGCTGTTTTTT. The chain employs TRBV5-4 and TRBJ2-2; 12 nucleotides agree with TRBD1. In germline, CDR1 is SGHNT, CDR2 YYREEE (reference sequence). The CDR3 totals 18 residues. V was pared by 0 bases and J by 4 bases, with 7 bases of the junction left unmatched.

The rearrangement links TRBV29-1 to TRBJ2-2, with D tentatively TRBD1 (7 bases). V was trimmed by 7 bases and J by 5 bases, leaving 17 bases between them. Germline assignment: CDR1 SQVTM and CDR2 ANQGSEA. This CDR3 has 14 residues. CDR3 bases: TGCAGCGCTGGCAGGCAGGGGGGAACCGGGGAGCTGTTTTTT. Translated, it gives CSAGRQGGTGELFF.

The chain couples TRBV24-1 to TRBJ2-1, with 8 nucleotides matching TRBD1. V gave up 4 bases and J gave up 9 bases; unmatched junction bases: 13. The CDR3 spans 16 residues. Per germline, CDR1 KGHDR and CDR2 SFDVKD. CDR3 nucleotides: TGTGCCACCAGTGACTTCAGGGAGGACAGGGCGGGTGAGCAGTTCTTC. Its translation is CATSDFREDRAGEQFF.

This sequence joins TRBV9 and TRBJ2-1; D remains ambiguous. The CDR3 length is 16 residues. CDR1 and CDR2 (germline): SGDLS, YYNGEE. V lost 0 bases and J lost 7, with 17 bases in between. The CDR3 sequence: CASSVEARYSSNEQFF. The DNA for the CDR3 is TGTGCCAGCAGCGTAGAAGCACGGTATTCATCGAATGAGCAGTTCTTC.

The chain joins TRBV11-2 to TRBJ2-6; D gene uncertain. V was trimmed by 0 bases and J by 0 bases, leaving 3 bases between them. The germline V gene has CDR1 SGHAT and CDR2 FQNNGV. The CDR3 consists of 15 residues. CDR3 DNA: TGTGCCAGCAGCTTAGAGTACTCTGGGGCCAACGTCCTGACTTTC. It codes for CASSLEYSGANVLTF. Full variable domain (outside the CDR3, taken from reference TRBV11-2 and TRBJ2-6): EAGVAQSPRYKIIEKRQSVAFWCNPISGHATLYWYQQILGQGPKLLIQFQNNGVVDDSQLPKDRFSAERLKGVDSTLKIQPAKLEDSAVYLCASSLEYSGANVLTFGAGSRLTVL.

The chain carries TRBV7-9 and TRBJ2-1, with 8 bases that match TRBD1. V was clipped by 5 bases and J by 6 bases; unmatched bases: 9. Per the germline V gene, CDR1 is SEHNR and CDR2 is FQNEAQ (reference sequence). The CDR3 runs to 15 residues. For the CDR3, the DNA is TGTGCCAGCAGCACGACAGGGGCTGGCAGCAATGAGCAGTTCTTC. Protein: CASSTTGAGSNEQFF.

The chain recombines TRBV19 with TRBJ2-3, with D perhaps matching TRBD2 (6 bases). The CDR3 sequence is 14 residues long. CDR1 and CDR2 from the germline V gene are LNHDA and SQIVND (reference sequence). The V and J ends lost 3 bases and 3 bases respectively, with 10 bases between them. CDR3 sequence reads: CASSMGGWTDTQYF. In DNA, the CDR3 is TGTGCCAGTAGTATGGGGGGTTGGACAGATACGCAGTATTTT.

The chain links TRBV30 to TRBJ1-2, with unresolved D. The CDR3 totals 12 residues. V lost 0 bases, J lost 8 bases, and 10 bases lay in between. Germline CDR1 is GTSNPN and CDR2 is SVGIG (reference sequence). DNA for the CDR3: TGTGCCTGGAGTGTCCGGCAGGCAGGCTACACCTTC. It specifies CAWSVRQAGYTF.

This clone was counted a few times. The J gene is TRBJ1-2, the V gene TRBV29-1; a weak D match, TRBD1 (5 bases). The germline CDR1 and CDR2 sequences are SQVTM and ANQGSEA. This CDR3 contains 12 residues. In DNA, the CDR3 is TGCAGTGCTGACAGTTTCAACTATGGCTACACCTTC. As protein: CSADSFNYGYTF.

The chain is built from TRBV11-2 and TRBJ2-2, with a possible D match to TRBD2 (7 bases). CDR1 is SGHAT and CDR2 is FQNNGV in the germline V gene. V was shortened by 2 bases and J by 0 bases, with 10 bases between the two germline ends. CDR3 length: 16 amino acids. This CDR3 reads CASSLRGGPNTGELFF. The CDR3 coding sequence is TGTGCCAGCAGCTTAAGGGGGGGCCCGAACACCGGGGAGCTGTTTTTT. The complete variable domain, with remaining parts taken from reference TRBV11-2 and TRBJ2-2, reads EAGVAQSPRYKIIEKRQSVAFWCNPISGHATLYWYQQILGQGPKLLIQFQNNGVVDDSQLPKDRFSAERLKGVDSTLKIQPAKLEDSAVYLCASSLRGGPNTGELFFGEGSRLTVL.

The rearrangement joins TRBV9 to TRBJ1-5; the D is unclear. Looked up from germline, CDR1 is SGDLS and CDR2 is YYNGEE. V lost 3 bases, J lost 0 bases, and 7 bases lay in between. This CDR3 is built from 14 residues. Here the CDR3 DNA reads TGTGCCAGCAGCGCCGGGTTTAGCAATCAGCCCCAGCATTTT. It codes for CASSAGFSNQPQHF. Supplemented by reference TRBV9 and TRBJ1-5, the full variable domain reads DSGVTQTPKHLITATGQRVTLRCSPRSGDLSVYWYQQSLDQGLQFLIQYYNGEERAKGNILERFSAQQFPDLHSELNLSSLELGDSALYFCASSAGFSNQPQHFGDGTRLSIL.

J is TRBJ1-1 and V is TRBV5-6; 7 bases line up with TRBD1. With 2 bases clipped from V and 3 bases from J, the junction kept 4 bases outside the gene matches. Germline loops: CDR1 SGHDT, CDR2 YYEEEE. CDR3 size: 14 residues. CDR3 residues: CASSFRDRYTEAFF. In nucleotides, the CDR3 is TGTGCCAGCAGCTTCCGGGACAGATACACTGAAGCTTTCTTT. The variable domain in full, with the rest retrieved from reference TRBV5-6 and TRBJ1-1, is DAGVTQSPTHLIKTRGQQVTLRCSPKSGHDTVSWYQQALGQGPQFIFQYYEEEERQRGNFPDRFSGHQFPNYSSELNVNALLLGDSALYLCASSFRDRYTEAFFGQGTRLTVV.